The 20 T cell receptor beta chains listed next were all sequenced from one sample in a study of blood T cell repertoires in COVID-19. Clones were sequenced by immunoSEQ multiplex PCR, and TCRdb holds only the in-frame ones, with some missing. The sample includes more than 350,000 clones, around nine tenths seen only once; the top ten take 10%. Source material: PBMCs or T cells enriched from blood (not recorded which). The receptors originated from a woman between 45 and 60 years old who had recovered from COVID-19.

The genes are TRBV6-5 and TRBJ1-1; the D gene is possibly TRBD1 (5 bases). In germline, CDR1 is MNHEY, CDR2 SVGAGI. Between the trimmed V and J ends, which lost 8 bases and 2 bases, there was a span of 12 bases. The CDR3 length is 13 residues. The CDR3 region is CASLTDANTEAFF. The DNA for the CDR3 is TGTGCCAGCCTGACAGACGCAAACACTGAAGCTTTCTTT.

The chain couples TRBV7-9 to TRBJ1-2; 7 bases are a match to TRBD1. The trim removed 8 bases at V and 5 bases at J, leaving 8 bases unmatched. The CDR3 has 13 residues. Per the germline V gene, CDR1 is SEHNR and CDR2 is FQNEAQ (reference sequence). The CDR3 DNA reads TGTGCCAGCCTACAGGGGACACCATATGGCTACACCTTC. It translates to CASLQGTPYGYTF.

This clone was observed once. The same CDR3 is also encoded by other DNA sequences in this sample. The V and J genes are TRBV12-3 or TRBV12-4 and TRBJ1-2; 7 bases agree with TRBD1. The CDR3 spans 12 residues. V dropped 4 bases and J dropped 5; count of bases not matched to a gene: 1. The CDR3 region has the DNA TGTGCCAGCAGTTCACAGGGGTATGGCTACACCTTC. Protein: CASSSQGYGYTF.

The V call is TRBV3-1 (or the pseudogene TRBV3-2), the J call TRBJ1-4; possible D gene TRBD1, 6 bases. CDR3 size: 14 residues. Per the germline V gene, CDR1 is LGHDT and CDR2 is YNNKEL (reference sequence). The V end lost 2 bases, the J end lost 7 bases, and 11 bases lay between the germline ends. CDR3 region: CASSQSGAREKLFF. As DNA, the CDR3 is TGTGCCAGCAGCCAATCAGGGGCCCGTGAAAAACTGTTTTTT.

The rearrangement joins TRBV4-3 to TRBJ1-1, with D maybe TRBD1 (6 bases). With 4 bases removed from V and 2 bases from J, the gap between germline ends came to 17 bases. From germline, CDR1 is LGHNA and CDR2 YSLEER. CDR3 length: 16 amino acids. This CDR3 reads CASSPRARDTNTEAFF. CDR3 coding DNA: TGCGCCAGCAGCCCACGAGCTCGGGACACCAACACTGAAGCTTTCTTT.

The chain links TRBV7-6 to TRBJ2-7; 10 bases are shared with TRBD2. With 1 base clipped from V and 2 bases from J, the junction kept 5 bases outside the gene matches. Germline V gives CDR1 SGHVS, CDR2 FNYEAQ. The CDR3 is 16 amino acids. CDR3 nucleotide sequence: TGTGCCAGCAGCTTAGGATCTAGCGGGGGAACCTACGAGCAGTACTTC. This codes for CASSLGSSGGTYEQYF.

The chain joins TRBV5-6 to TRBJ2-3, with D tentatively TRBD2 (5 bases). The CDR3 loop spans 18 amino acids. CDR1 is SGHDT, CDR2 YYEEEE, per germline. With 3 bases removed from V and 1 base from J, the gap between germline ends came to 21 bases. The CDR3: CASSYLNQPGLGTDTQYF. The CDR3 DNA reads as TGTGCCAGCAGCTACCTAAATCAGCCGGGGTTAGGCACAGATACGCAGTATTTT.

This rearrangement joins TRBV9 to TRBJ2-7; possibly TRBD1 for D (6 bases). The V end was cut by 0 bases, the J end by 7 bases, with 14 bases between. The CDR3 sequence is 14 residues long. From germline, CDR1 is SGDLS and CDR2 YYNGEE. CDR3 nucleotides: TGTGCCAGCAGCGTAGTGGGACATAAAGGGGAGCAGTACTTC. Its protein is CASSVVGHKGEQYF.

The chain employs TRBV7-2 and TRBJ2-2; D is perhaps TRBD2 (5 bases). Between the trimmed V and J ends, which lost 2 bases and 0 bases, there was a span of 10 bases. This CDR3 has 16 amino acids. The germline gives CDR1 SGHTA, CDR2 FQGNSA. The CDR3 sequence is CASSLWSGTNTGELFF. In DNA form, the CDR3 reads TGTGCCAGCAGCTTATGGAGCGGCACGAACACCGGGGAGCTGTTTTTT.

J is TRBJ1-3 and V is TRBV29-1; D is uncertain. This CDR3 is built from 13 residues. The germline V and J ends were trimmed by 5 bases and 0 bases, with 8 bases remaining between them. Germline lookup yields CDR1 SQVTM and CDR2 ANQGSEA. The CDR3 DNA reads as TGCAGCGTTTTGTTCCACTCTGGAAACACCATATATTTT. Its translation: CSVLFHSGNTIYF.

In DNA, the CDR3 is TGCGCCAGCAGCTTGGGTCAAGGGGTCCAAGAGACCCAGTACTTC. This sequence encodes CASSLGQGVQETQYF. The V and J genes are TRBV5-1 and TRBJ2-5, with TRBD1 as a possible D gene (5 bases). In germline, CDR1 is SGHRS, CDR2 YFSETQ. The CDR3 consists of 15 residues. Trimming left V 0 bases short and J 1 base short, with 10 bases between. The complete variable domain, with remaining parts taken from reference TRBV5-1 and TRBJ2-5, reads KAGVTQTPRYLIKTRGQQVTLSCSPISGHRSVSWYQQTPGQGLQFLFEYFSETQRNKGNFPGRFSGRQFSNSRSEMNVSTLELGDSALYLCASSLGQGVQETQYFGPGTRLLVL.

This clone was counted a few times. The V gene is TRBV7-9, the J gene TRBJ2-1, with 8 bases that match TRBD2. Trimming cost V 5 bases and J 4 bases; bases outside gene matches: 10. The germline V gene has CDR1 SEHNR and CDR2 FQNEAQ (reference sequence). The CDR3 length is 16 residues. As DNA, the CDR3 is TGTGCCAGCAGCCCCAATGCGGGGGGCCGGTACAATGAGCAGTTCTTC. Residues: CASSPNAGGRYNEQFF.

This chain connects TRBV15 to TRBJ2-3, with a possible D match to TRBD2 (7 bases). Germline loops: CDR1 LNHNV, CDR2 YYDKDF (reference sequence). The CDR3 extends over 18 amino acids. V was clipped by 0 bases and J by 0 bases, with 16 bases between them. In DNA, the CDR3 is TGTGCCACCAGCAGAGATCGGCTGGGCGGGGGCAGCACAGATACGCAGTATTTT. It encodes CATSRDRLGGGSTDTQYF.

The chain links TRBV19 to TRBJ1-3, with no clear D. V was trimmed by 9 bases and J by 0 bases, leaving 12 bases between them. The CDR3 runs 14 residues. In germline, CDR1 is LNHDA, CDR2 SQIVND (reference sequence). DNA of the CDR3: TGTGCCAGCGACGCGGGCAGCTCTGGAAACACCATATATTTT. Its translation: CASDAGSSGNTIYF.

The chain joins TRBV19 to TRBJ1-2; TRBD1 aligns across 10 bases. CDR1 is LNHDA, CDR2 SQIVND, per germline (reference sequence). The CDR3 covers 17 residues. V was clipped by 5 bases and J by 2 bases; unmatched bases: 11. The CDR3 sequence: CASSVHGDRGTNYGYTF. The CDR3 region has the DNA TGTGCCAGTAGTGTACACGGGGACAGGGGAACAAACTATGGCTACACCTTC.

The chain has TRBV4-3 and TRBJ1-2; no firm D call. With 1 base removed from V and 11 bases from J, the gap between germline ends came to 14 bases. The CDR3 is 13 residues long. The germline gives CDR1 LGHNA, CDR2 YSLEER. The CDR3 here is CASSQARSREYTF. CDR3 bases: TGCGCCAGCAGCCAAGCGAGGAGTAGGGAGTACACCTTC.

On this clone: Germline and junction disagree at one end, which may indicate a read error. V and J are TRBV2 and TRBJ1-2; a weak D match, TRBD1 (6 bases). The CDR3 loop spans 14 amino acids. CDR1 is SNHLY, CDR2 FYNNEI, per germline. CDR3 protein: CASREDRSNYGYTF. The CDR3, as DNA: TGTGCCAGCAGGGAAGACAGGTCTAACTATGGCTACACCTTC.

The chain employs TRBV11-3 and TRBJ2-5; weak D call: TRBD1 (5 bases). Germline lookup yields CDR1 SGHNT and CDR2 YENEEA. This CDR3 has 13 amino acids. The V and J ends lost 3 bases and 3 bases respectively, with 8 bases between them. The CDR3 bases are TGTGCCAGCAGCTTGAACAGGAAAGAGACCCAGTACTTC. This gives the protein CASSLNRKETQYF.

This clone was found a few times. The rearrangement joins TRBV2 to TRBJ2-3; D unclear. CDR1 SNHLY and CDR2 FYNNEI come from the germline V gene. V was pared by 3 bases and J by 5 bases, with 3 bases between. There are 11 residues in the CDR3. CDR3 sequence reads: CASSDIDTQYF. The CDR3 DNA sequence: TGTGCCAGCAGTGACATAGATACGCAGTATTTT.

The CDR3, as DNA: TGCGCCAGCAGCCAAGATCTCGTTGGGACAGTAAGCTCCTATAATTCACCCCTCCACTTT. Translating gives CASSQDLVGTVSSYNSPLHF. This chain joins TRBV4-3 and TRBJ1-6; 7 bases are a match to TRBD1. In germline, CDR1 is LGHNA, CDR2 YSLEER. The CDR3 is 20 residues long. The V segment lost 0 bases and the J segment 0 bases; nucleotides outside the gene matches: 11.